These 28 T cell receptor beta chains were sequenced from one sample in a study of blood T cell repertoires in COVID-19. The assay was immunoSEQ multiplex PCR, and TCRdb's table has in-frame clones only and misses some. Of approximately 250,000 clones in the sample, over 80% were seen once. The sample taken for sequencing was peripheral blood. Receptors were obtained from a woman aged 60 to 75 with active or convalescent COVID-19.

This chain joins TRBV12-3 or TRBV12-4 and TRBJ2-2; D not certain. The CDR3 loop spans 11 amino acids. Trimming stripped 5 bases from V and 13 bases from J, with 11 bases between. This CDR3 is CASSSLVGLFF. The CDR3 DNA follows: TGTGCCAGCAGTAGTCTAGTGGGGCTGTTTTTT.

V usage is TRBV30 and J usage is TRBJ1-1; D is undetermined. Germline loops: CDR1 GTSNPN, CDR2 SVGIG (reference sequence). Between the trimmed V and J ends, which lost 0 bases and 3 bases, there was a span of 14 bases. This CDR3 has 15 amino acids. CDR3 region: CAWSVVYGLDTEAFF. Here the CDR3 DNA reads TGTGCCTGGAGTGTAGTGTATGGGCTGGACACTGAAGCTTTCTTT. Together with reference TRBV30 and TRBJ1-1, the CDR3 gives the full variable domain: SQTIHQWPATLVQPVGSPLSLECTVEGTSNPNLYWYRQAAGRGLQLLFYSVGIGQISSEVPQNLSASRPQDRQFILSSKKLLLSDSGFYLCAWSVVYGLDTEAFFGQGTRLTVV.

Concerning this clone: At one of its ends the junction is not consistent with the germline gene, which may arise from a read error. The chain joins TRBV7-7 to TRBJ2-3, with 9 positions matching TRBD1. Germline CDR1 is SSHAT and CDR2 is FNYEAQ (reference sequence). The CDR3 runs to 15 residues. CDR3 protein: CASSRGDRVTDTQYF. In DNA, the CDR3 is TGTGCTAGCAGCCGCGGGGACAGGGTCACAGATACGCAGTATTTT.

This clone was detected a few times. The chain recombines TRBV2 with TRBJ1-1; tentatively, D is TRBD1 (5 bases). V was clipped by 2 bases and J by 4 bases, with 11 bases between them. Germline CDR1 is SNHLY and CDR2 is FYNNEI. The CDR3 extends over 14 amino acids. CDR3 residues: CASSEYRSSTEAFF. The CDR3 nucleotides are TGTGCCAGCAGTGAATACAGGAGTTCCACTGAAGCTTTCTTT.

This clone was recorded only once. In DNA, the CDR3 is TGTGCCAGCAGTTTCGGGGGGCACTATGGCTACACCTTC. It specifies CASSFGGHYGYTF. V is TRBV27 and J is TRBJ1-2; TRBD1 is a possible D gene (6 bases). The V and J ends lost 3 bases and 3 bases respectively, with 8 bases between them. Germline lookup yields CDR1 MNHEY and CDR2 SMNVEV (reference sequence). There are 13 residues in the CDR3.

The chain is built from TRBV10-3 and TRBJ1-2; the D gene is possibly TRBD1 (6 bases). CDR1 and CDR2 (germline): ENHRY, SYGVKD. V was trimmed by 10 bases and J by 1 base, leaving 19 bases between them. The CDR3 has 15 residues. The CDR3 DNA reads TGTGCCACCTCATCAGGGGAAGCAATTAACTATGGCTACACCTTC. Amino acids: CATSSGEAINYGYTF.

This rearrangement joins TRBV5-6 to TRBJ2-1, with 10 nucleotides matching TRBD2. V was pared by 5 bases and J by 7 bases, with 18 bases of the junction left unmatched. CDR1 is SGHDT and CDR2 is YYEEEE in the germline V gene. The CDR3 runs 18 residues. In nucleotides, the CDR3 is TGTGCCAGCAGTAATTTTCCCCCGTCTAGCGGGGGTAGAAATGAGCAGTTCTTC. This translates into CASSNFPPSSGGRNEQFF.

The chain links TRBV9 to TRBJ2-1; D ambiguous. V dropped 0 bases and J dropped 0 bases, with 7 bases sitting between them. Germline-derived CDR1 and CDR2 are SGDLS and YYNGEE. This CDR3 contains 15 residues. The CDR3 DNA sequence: TGTGCCAGCAGCGTAGACCCAGGCTCCTACAATGAGCAGTTCTTC. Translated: CASSVDPGSYNEQFF.

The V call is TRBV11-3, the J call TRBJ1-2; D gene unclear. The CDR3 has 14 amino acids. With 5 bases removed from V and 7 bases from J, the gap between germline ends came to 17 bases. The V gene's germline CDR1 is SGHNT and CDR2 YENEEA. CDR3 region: CASSRDMDFGGYTF. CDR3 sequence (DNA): TGTGCCAGCAGCCGCGACATGGACTTCGGTGGCTACACCTTC.

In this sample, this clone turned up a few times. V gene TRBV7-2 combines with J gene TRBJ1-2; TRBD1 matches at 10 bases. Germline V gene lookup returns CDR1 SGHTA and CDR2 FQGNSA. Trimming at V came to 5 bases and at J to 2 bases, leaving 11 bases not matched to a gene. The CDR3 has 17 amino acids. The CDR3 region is CASSQFSGQGINYGYTF. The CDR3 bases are TGTGCCAGCAGCCAATTCTCGGGACAGGGGATCAACTATGGCTACACCTTC.

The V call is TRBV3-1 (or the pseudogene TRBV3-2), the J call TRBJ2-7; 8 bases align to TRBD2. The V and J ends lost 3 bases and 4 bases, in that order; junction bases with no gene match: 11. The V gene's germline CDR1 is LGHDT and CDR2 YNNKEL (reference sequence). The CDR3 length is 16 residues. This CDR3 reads CASSQGGRPFLYEQYF. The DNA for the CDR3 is TGTGCCAGCAGCCAGGGCGGGAGGCCCTTTTTGTACGAGCAGTACTTC.

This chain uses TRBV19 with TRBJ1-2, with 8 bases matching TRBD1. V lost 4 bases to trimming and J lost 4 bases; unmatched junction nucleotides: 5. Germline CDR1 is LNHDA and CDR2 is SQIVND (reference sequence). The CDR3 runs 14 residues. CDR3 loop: CASSNGQGPYGYTF. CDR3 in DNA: TGTGCCAGTAGTAACGGACAGGGCCCCTATGGCTACACCTTC.

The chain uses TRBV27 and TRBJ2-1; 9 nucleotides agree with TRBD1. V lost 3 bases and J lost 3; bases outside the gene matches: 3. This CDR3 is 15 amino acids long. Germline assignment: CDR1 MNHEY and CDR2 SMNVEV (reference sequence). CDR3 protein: CASSLGTGNYNEQFF. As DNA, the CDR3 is TGTGCCAGCAGTTTGGGGACAGGGAACTACAATGAGCAGTTCTTC.

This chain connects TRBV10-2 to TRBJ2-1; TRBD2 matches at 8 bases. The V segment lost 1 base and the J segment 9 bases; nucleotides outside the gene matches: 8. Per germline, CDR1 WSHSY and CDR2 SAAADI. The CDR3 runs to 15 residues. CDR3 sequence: CASSEWGLVQIEQFF. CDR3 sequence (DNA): TGCGCCAGCAGTGAGTGGGGACTAGTACAGATTGAGCAGTTCTTC.

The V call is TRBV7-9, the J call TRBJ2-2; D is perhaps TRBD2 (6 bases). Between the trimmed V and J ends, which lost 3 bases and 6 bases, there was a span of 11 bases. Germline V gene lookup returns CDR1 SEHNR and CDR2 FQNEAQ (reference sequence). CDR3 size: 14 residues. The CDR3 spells CASSFLSGPGELFF. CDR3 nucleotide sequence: TGTGCCAGCAGCTTTCTTAGCGGTCCCGGGGAGCTGTTTTTT. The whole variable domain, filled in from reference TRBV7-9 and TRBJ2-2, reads DTGVSQNPRHKITKRGQNVTFRCDPISEHNRLYWYRQTLGQGPEFLTYFQNEAQLEKSRLLSDRFSAERPKGSFSTLEIQRTEQGDSAMYLCASSFLSGPGELFFGEGSRLTVL.

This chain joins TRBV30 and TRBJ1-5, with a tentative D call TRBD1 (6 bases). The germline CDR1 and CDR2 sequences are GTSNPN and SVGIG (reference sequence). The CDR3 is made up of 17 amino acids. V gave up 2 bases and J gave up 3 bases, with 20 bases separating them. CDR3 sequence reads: CAWSPLGGAIDNQPQHF. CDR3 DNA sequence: TGTGCCTGGAGTCCCTTAGGGGGGGCTATCGACAATCAGCCCCAGCATTTT.

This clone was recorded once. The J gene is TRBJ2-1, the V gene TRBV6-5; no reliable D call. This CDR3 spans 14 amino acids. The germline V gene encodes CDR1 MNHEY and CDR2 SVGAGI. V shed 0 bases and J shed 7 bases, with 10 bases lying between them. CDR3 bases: TGTGCCAGCAGTTACTCGATGGTCAGAAATGAGCAGTTCTTC. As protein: CASSYSMVRNEQFF.

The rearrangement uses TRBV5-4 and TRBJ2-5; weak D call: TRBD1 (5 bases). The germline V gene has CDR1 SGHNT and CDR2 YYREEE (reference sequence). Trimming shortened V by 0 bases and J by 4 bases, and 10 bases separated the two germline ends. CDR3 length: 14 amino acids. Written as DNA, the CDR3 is TGTGCCAGCAGCTTGGACCCCCAGGGAGAGACCCAGTACTTC. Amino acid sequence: CASSLDPQGETQYF.

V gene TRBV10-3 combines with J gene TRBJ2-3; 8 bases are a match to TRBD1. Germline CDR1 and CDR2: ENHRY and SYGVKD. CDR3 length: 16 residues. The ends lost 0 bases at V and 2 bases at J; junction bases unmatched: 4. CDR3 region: CAISESGTGTTDTQYF. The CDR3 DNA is TGTGCCATCAGTGAGTCCGGGACAGGAACCACAGATACGCAGTATTTT.

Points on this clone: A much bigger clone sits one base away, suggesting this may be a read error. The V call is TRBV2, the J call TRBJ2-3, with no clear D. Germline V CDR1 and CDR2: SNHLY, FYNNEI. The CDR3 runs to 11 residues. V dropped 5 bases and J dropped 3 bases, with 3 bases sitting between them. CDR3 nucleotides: TGTGCCAGCAGTCCGACAGATACGCAGTATTTT. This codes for CASSPTDTQYF. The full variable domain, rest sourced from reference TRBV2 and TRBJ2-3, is EPEVTQTPSHQVTQMGQEVILRCVPISNHLYFYWYRQILGQKVEFLVSFYNNEISEKSEIFDDQFSVERPDGSNFTLKIRSTKLEDSAMYFCASSPTDTQYFGPGTRLTVL.

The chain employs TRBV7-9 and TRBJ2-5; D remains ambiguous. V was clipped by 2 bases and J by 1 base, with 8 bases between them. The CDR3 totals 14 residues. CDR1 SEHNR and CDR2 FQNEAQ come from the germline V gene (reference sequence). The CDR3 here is CASSLSRLQETQYF. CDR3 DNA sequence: TGTGCCAGCAGCTTATCGCGACTCCAAGAGACCCAGTACTTC.

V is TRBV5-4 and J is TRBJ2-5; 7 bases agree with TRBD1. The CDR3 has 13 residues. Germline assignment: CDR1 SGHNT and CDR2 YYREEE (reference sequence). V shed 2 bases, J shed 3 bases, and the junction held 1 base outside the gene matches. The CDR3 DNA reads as TGTGCCAGCAGCTTCACAGGGGAAGAGACCCAGTACTTC. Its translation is CASSFTGEETQYF.

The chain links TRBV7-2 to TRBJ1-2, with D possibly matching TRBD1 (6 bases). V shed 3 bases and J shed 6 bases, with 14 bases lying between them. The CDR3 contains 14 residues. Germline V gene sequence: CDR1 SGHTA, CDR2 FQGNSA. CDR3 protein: CASSFPRGRNGYTF. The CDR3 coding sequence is TGTGCCAGCAGCTTCCCCAGGGGAAGGAATGGCTACACCTTC.

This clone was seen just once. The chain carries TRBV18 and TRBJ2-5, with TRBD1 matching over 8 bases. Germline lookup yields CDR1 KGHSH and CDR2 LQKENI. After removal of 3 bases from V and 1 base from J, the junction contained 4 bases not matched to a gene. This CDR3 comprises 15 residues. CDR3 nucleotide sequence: TGTGCCAGCTCACCCGAGACAGGGGTCCAAGAGACCCAGTACTTC. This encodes CASSPETGVQETQYF.

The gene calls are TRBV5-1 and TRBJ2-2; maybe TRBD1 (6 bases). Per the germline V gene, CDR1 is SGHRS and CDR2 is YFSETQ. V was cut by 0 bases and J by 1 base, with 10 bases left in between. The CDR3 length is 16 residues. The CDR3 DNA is TGCGCCAGCAGCTTGGGTCCCAGGGGGAACACCGGGGAGCTGTTTTTT. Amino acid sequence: CASSLGPRGNTGELFF. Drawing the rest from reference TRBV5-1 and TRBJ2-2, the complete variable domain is KAGVTQTPRYLIKTRGQQVTLSCSPISGHRSVSWYQQTPGQGLQFLFEYFSETQRNKGNFPGRFSGRQFSNSRSEMNVSTLELGDSALYLCASSLGPRGNTGELFFGEGSRLTVL.

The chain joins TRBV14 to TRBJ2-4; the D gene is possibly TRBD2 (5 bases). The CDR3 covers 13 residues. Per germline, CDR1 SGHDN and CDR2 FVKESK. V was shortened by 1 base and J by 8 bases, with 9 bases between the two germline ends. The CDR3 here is CASSQAGVDIQYF. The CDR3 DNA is TGTGCCAGCAGCCAAGCCGGGGTAGACATTCAGTACTTC.

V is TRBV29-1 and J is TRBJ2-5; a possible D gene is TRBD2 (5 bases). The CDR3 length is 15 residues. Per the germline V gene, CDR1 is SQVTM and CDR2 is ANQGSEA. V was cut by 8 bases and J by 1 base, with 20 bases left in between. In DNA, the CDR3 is TGCAGCCTCTTGGGAGCAGCAAGTCCCCAAGAGACCCAGTACTTC. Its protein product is CSLLGAASPQETQYF.

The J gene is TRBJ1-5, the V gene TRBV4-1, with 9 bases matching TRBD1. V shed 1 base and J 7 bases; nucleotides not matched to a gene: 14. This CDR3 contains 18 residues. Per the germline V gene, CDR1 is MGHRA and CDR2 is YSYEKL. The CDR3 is CASSQAPGEQGATQPQHF. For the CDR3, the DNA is TGCGCCAGCAGCCAAGCACCGGGAGAACAGGGGGCGACCCAGCCCCAGCATTTT.